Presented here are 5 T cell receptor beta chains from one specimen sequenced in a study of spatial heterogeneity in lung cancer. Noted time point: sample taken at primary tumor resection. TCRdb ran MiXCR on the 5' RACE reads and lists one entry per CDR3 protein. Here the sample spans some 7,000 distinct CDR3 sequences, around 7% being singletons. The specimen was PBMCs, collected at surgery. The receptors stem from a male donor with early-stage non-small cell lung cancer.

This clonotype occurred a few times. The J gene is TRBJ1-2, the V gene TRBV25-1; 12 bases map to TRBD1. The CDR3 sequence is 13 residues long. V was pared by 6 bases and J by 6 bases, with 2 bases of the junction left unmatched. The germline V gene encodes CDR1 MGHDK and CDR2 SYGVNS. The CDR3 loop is CASRGQGADGYTF. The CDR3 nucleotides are TGTGCCAGCAGGGGACAGGGGGCGGATGGCTACACCTTC.

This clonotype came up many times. This CDR3 reads CASSLKGQGRNQPQHF. The CDR3 DNA reads TGTGCCAGTAGTCTGAAAGGACAGGGGCGGAATCAGCCCCAGCATTTT. The gene calls are TRBV19 and TRBJ1-5; TRBD1 aligns across 9 bases. V trimming: 5 bases; J trimming: 4 bases; junction bases outside the gene matches: 9. In germline, CDR1 is LNHDA, CDR2 SQIVND (reference sequence). CDR3 length equals 16 residues.

CDR3: CASGAWTGPYEQYF. Written as DNA, the CDR3 is TGTGCCAGCGGAGCTTGGACAGGGCCCTACGAGCAGTACTTC. J is TRBJ2-7 and V is TRBV7-9, with 8 positions matching TRBD1. The V segment lost 8 bases and the J segment 2 bases; nucleotides outside the gene matches: 8. Per germline, CDR1 SEHNR and CDR2 FQNEAQ (reference sequence). The CDR3 sequence is 14 residues long.

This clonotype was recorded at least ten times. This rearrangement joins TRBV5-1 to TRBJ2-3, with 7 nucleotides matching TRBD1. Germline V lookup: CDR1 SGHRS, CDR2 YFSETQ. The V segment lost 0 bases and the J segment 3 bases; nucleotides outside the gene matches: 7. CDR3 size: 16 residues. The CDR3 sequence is CASSLALGQATDTQYF. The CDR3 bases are TGCGCCAGCAGCTTGGCCCTAGGACAGGCAACAGATACGCAGTATTTT.

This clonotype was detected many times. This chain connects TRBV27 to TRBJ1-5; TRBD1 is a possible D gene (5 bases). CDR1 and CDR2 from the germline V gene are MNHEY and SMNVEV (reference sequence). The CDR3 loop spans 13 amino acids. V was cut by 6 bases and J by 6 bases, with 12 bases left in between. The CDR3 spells CASRMTVSQPQHF. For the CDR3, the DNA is TGTGCCAGCAGGATGACAGTGAGTCAGCCCCAGCATTTT.